Listed below are T cell receptor beta chains from one sample, sequenced in a study of T cells in Graves' hyperthyroidism and ophthalmopathy. TCRdb reanalysed the multiplex PCR reads using MiXCR and keeps one entry per CDR3 protein. Seen here are roughly 740,000 distinct CDR3 sequences, around 15% observed once, and the top ten hold roughly 8%. Specimen: blood. These receptors were taken from a man aged 18 to 30 with Graves' hyperthyroidism. Both conserved end residues are part of each CDR3. The D gene is left open where the match is weak. Part of the rows lack a size; the others show once, few, many or a class for expanded clones.

CDR3: CASSYSRAQETQYF
DNA: TGTGCCAGCAGCTATTCTAGGGCCCAAGAGACCCAGTACTTC
D: -
size: few
J: TRBJ2-5
V: TRBV11-2

CDR3: CASSRTDSNQPQHF
DNA: TGTGCCAGCAGTCGAACCGATAGCAATCAGCCCCAGCATTTT
D: -
size: many
J: TRBJ1-5
V: TRBV2

CDR3: CASSESGEVGSAQHF
DNA: TGTGCCAGCAGTGAATCTGGGGAAGTTGGGTCAGCCCAGCATTTT
D: -
size: -
J: TRBJ1-5
V: TRBV2

CDR3: CASSPQGQKALSGANVLTF
DNA: TGTGCCAGCAGCCCACAGGGGCAAAAAGCCCTCTCTGGGGCCAACGTCCTGACTTTC
D: TRBD1
size: few
J: TRBJ2-6
V: TRBV11-1

CDR3: CASSLPGREQYF
DNA: TGTGCCAGCAGCTTACCGGGGAGAGAGCAGTACTTC
D: -
size: few
J: TRBJ2-7
V: TRBV7-9

CDR3: CASSVNPSENEQFF
DNA: TGTGCCAGCAGCGTAAATCCTAGCGAAAATGAGCAGTTCTTC
D: -
size: -
J: TRBJ2-1
V: TRBV7-9

CDR3: CASSSPRGYPYNEQFF
DNA: TGTGCCAGCAGCTCTCCCCGGGGGTACCCATACAATGAGCAGTTCTTC
D: -
size: few
J: TRBJ2-1
V: TRBV11-2

CDR3: CASSSNPLVQGARYGYTF
DNA: TGTGCCAGCAGCTCTAACCCTTTAGTGCAGGGGGCGCGGTATGGCTACACCTTC
D: TRBD1
size: -
J: TRBJ1-2
V: TRBV7-8

CDR3: CASSLDLVRPLF
DNA: TGTGCCAGCAGCTTAGATCTGGTCAGACCCCTCTTC
D: -
size: few
J: TRBJ2-1
V: TRBV11-2

CDR3: CASSVGQETQYF
DNA: TGTGCCAGCAGTGTCGGTCAAGAGACCCAGTACTTC
D: -
size: many
J: TRBJ2-5
V: TRBV9

CDR3: CSAPDRNQETQYF
DNA: TGCAGTGCTCCAGACAGGAACCAAGAGACCCAGTACTTC
D: -
size: -
J: TRBJ2-5
V: TRBV20-1

CDR3: CASSDRDRVIQYF
DNA: TGTGCCAGCAGTGACCGGGACAGGGTCATTCAGTACTTC
D: TRBD1
size: -
J: TRBJ2-4
V: TRBV2

CDR3: CAWSRGAGTEAFF
DNA: TGTGCCTGGAGTAGGGGGGCGGGCACTGAAGCTTTCTTT
D: -
size: -
J: TRBJ1-1
V: TRBV30

CDR3: CASSMWQATGELFF
DNA: TGTGCCAGTAGTATGTGGCAGGCCACCGGGGAGCTGTTTTTT
D: -
size: -
J: TRBJ2-2
V: TRBV19

CDR3: CASSSARGADETQYF
DNA: TGTGCCAGCAGCTCGGCGAGGGGGGCAGATGAGACCCAGTACTTC
D: -
size: few
J: TRBJ2-5
V: TRBV11-2

CDR3: CASSDRSGSRYEQFF
DNA: TGTGCCAGCAGTGACAGGAGCGGGAGTAGGTATGAGCAGTTCTTC
D: TRBD2
size: many
J: TRBJ2-1
V: TRBV2

CDR3: CSAGDGLSYNEQFF
DNA: TGCAGTGCTGGTGACGGGTTGTCCTACAATGAGCAGTTCTTC
D: -
size: many
J: TRBJ2-1
V: TRBV20-1